The subject of this entry is one TCR beta chain. The final CDR3 position lacks the conserved phenylalanine or tryptophan, pointing to a likely read error. The DNA is omitted, as the CDR3 cannot be located on it reliably, and the CDR3 follows TCRdb's listing. The sample is drawn from a study of blood T cell repertoires in COVID-19. TCRdb keeps only in-frame clones here, not all; method: immunoSEQ multiplex PCR. The profile shows 100,000 or so clones, about four fifths of them singletons. From germline, CDR1 is MGHDK and CDR2 SYGVNS. The CDR3 length equals 15 residues, ends included. The sample taken for sequencing was peripheral blood. The chain carries TRBV25-1 and TRBJ2-7; the table assigns TRBD2, which was not confirmed against the DNA. The receptor was derived from a woman aged 80 or older with acute or convalescent COVID-19. CDR3 protein: CASSEYKSSKDLGTR.